This T cell receptor beta chain comes out of a study of a mutant IDH1 vaccine in newly diagnosed glioma. Libraries were prepared by immunoSEQ multiplex PCR; TCRdb keeps only in-frame clonotypes and omits some of them. The table has about 42,000 clones, 65% to 90% seen once. Time point described: week 35, safety follow-up. What each vaccine dose contained was 300 ug of mutant IDH1 20-mer peptide, accompanied by topical imiquimod. Patients carried new grade 3 or 4 IDH1-mutant astrocytomas lacking nuclear ATRX. Germline V gene data show CDR1 as LNHDA and CDR2 as SQIVND (reference sequence). J lost 3 bases, V lost 5 bases, and 9 bases had no gene match. CDR3 length: 15 amino acids. Notes on this clone: Its target is not known.

Study-wide results and caveats: Across multiple MHC alleles, around 93% of patients had vaccine-induced responses.

The rearrangement links TRBV19 to TRBJ2-5; 7 positions match TRBD2. The material sequenced was PBMCs, taken from a glioma patient whose treatment included an IDH1 peptide vaccine. This clonotype was obtained from a woman aged 45-65 years with glioma. DNA for the CDR3: TGTGCCAGTAGTTCAGTGGCTAGCGGTAAAGAGACCCAGTACTTC. Encoded protein: CASSSVASGKETQYF.